This T cell receptor beta chain was documented in a study of cytomegalovirus exposure and HLA in healthy donors. Across the whole study: An earlier analysis identified approximately 110 million unique TCR beta sequences in 150 million to 200 million T cells. Broader study findings: Roughly uniform sequencing depth across donors was assumed, possibly incorrectly. DRB1 had the most TCR associations and HLA-C the fewest, a later analysis found, with rates varying by HLA locus.

Unrecorded immune exposures were likely, despite nominal health at sampling. Concerning this clone: As yet, its antigen is unknown.

This CDR3 is 13 amino acids long. Germline CDR1 is GTSNPN and CDR2 is SVGIG (reference sequence). With 5 bases removed from V and 6 bases from J, the gap between germline ends came to 17 bases. PCR employed 60 Vbeta and 13 Jbeta primers. This table comes from immunoSEQ multiplex PCR, and its TCRdb copy is limited to in-frame clones, with some not included. This table lists around 65,000 clones. The sequence derives from a young man in good health and CMV-seropositive. The sample consisted of PBMCs. The genes are TRBV30 and TRBJ2-7; D may be TRBD1 (5 bases). The CDR3 DNA reads as TGTGCCTGGGTTGGAGCAGGGAAAGGCGAGCAGTACTTC. It is translated as CAWVGAGKGEQYF.